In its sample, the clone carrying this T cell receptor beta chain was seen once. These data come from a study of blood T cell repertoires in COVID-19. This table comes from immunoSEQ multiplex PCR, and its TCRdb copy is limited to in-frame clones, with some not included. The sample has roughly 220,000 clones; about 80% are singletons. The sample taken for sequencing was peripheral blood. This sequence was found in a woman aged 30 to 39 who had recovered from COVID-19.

This CDR3 reads CASSPPTGNGANVLTF. In DNA, the CDR3 is TGTGCCAGCAGCCCGCCGACAGGGAACGGGGCCAACGTCCTGACTTTC. This chain connects TRBV7-9 to TRBJ2-6, with TRBD1 identical over 7 bases. The CDR3 length is 16 residues. Losses at the gene ends were 5 bases for V and 4 bases for J; bases not matched to a gene: 8. Germline assignment: CDR1 SEHNR and CDR2 FQNEAQ (reference sequence).